This TCR beta chain was captured by sequencing in a study of CD8+ T cells in alopecia areata. Overall study findings and caveats: Under tofacitinib, numerous expanded lesional clonotypes remained detectable in scalp and blood. Among the cells sequenced in scalp samples are also the resident alphabeta T cells of normal skin.

As for this clone: Its antigen is not identified. Compared with germline, one end of the junction differs, possibly owing to a read error.

In germline, CDR1 is SNHLY, CDR2 FYNNEI. The CDR3 sequence is 16 residues long. Treatment meaning: oral pan-JAK inhibitor, 5-10 mg twice daily. As the sequencing template, cDNA was produced by extracting RNA and reverse transcribing it. Assay used: immunoSEQ multiplex PCR; TCRdb lists only in-frame clones, some missing. The table lists under 200,000 clones, approximately 60% of them singletons. The sample here was CD4+ T cells sorted from blood, taken at week 24, from a patient treated with tofacitinib. This chain links TRBV2 with TRBJ1-5; TRBD1 might be the D (6 bases). The TCR originated in a human donor with alopecia areata. CDR3 in amino acids: CASSEETGFSNQPQHF. In nucleotides, the CDR3 is TGCGCCAGCAGTGAAGAAACAGGGTTTAGCAATCAGCCCCAGCATTTT.